Described below is a single T cell receptor (beta chain) sequence and its context. The antigen is undetermined. The data were obtained in a study of neoadjuvant nivolumab and ipilimumab in lung cancer. Whole-study results and caveats: From pretherapy to surgery, tumor richness and clonality rose with dual therapy. TCR richness and clonality were higher in tumors than adjacent uninvolved lung. A small number of samples were TCR sequenced. Resected-tumor TCR richness correlated positively with pretherapy blood richness.

Repertoires were generated with immunoSEQ multiplex PCR, while TCRdb's copy carries only in-frame clones and drops some. The sample holds about 6,000 clones, around three fifths seen once. Trimming left V 1 base short and J 3 bases short, with 4 bases between. The CDR3 has 11 residues. Germline lookup yields CDR1 GTSNPN and CDR2 SVGIG (reference sequence). The J gene is TRBJ2-7, the V gene TRBV30; D remains ambiguous. The TCR originated in an adult with non-small cell lung cancer. This specimen was tumor tissue, taken after neoadjuvant nivolumab, alone or with ipilimumab, at or shortly before surgery. Here the CDR3 reads CAWSGSYEQYF. As DNA, the CDR3 is TGTGCCTGGAGTGGTAGCTACGAGCAGTACTTC.